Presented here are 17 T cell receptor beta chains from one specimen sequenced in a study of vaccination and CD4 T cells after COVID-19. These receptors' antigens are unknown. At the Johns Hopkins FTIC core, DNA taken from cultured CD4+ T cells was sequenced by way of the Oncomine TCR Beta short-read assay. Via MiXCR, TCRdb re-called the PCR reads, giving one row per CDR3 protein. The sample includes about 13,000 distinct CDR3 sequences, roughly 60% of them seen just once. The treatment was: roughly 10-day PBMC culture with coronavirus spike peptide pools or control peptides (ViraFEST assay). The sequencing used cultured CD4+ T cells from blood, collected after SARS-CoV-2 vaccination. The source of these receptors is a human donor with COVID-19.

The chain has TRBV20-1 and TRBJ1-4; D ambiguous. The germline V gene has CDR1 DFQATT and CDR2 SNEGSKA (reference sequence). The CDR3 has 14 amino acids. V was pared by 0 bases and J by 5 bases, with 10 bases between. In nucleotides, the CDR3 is TGCAGTGCTAGAGATCCTCCCGGGAATGAAAAACTGTTTTTT. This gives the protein CSARDPPGNEKLFF.

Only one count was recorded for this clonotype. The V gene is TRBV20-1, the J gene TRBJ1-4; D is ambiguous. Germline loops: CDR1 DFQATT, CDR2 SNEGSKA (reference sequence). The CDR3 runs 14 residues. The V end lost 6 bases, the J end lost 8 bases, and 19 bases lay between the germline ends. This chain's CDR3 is CSADTSRGGEKLFF. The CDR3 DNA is TGCAGTGCCGACACGTCGCGTGGCGGGGAAAAACTGTTTTTT.

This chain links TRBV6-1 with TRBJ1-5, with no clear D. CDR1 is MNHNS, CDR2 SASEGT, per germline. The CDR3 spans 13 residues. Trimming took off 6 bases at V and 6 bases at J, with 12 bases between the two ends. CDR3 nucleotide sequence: TGTGCCAGCAGGGTCTCAGTCGGTCAGCCCCAGCATTTT. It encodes CASRVSVGQPQHF.

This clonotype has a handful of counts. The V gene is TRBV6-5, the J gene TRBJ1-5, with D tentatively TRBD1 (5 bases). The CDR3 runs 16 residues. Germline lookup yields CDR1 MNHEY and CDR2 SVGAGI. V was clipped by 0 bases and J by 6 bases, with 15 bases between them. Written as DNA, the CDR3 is TGTGCCAGCAGTTACTCAGGGCAGGGTTTAGGTCAGCCCCAGCATTTT. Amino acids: CASSYSGQGLGQPQHF.

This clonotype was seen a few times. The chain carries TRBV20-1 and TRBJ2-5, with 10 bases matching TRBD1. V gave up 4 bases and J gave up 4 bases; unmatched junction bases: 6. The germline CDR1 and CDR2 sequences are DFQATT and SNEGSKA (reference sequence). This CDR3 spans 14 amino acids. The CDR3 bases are TGCAGTGCTAAGGTTGGGACAGGGGCAGAGACCCAGTACTTC. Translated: CSAKVGTGAETQYF.

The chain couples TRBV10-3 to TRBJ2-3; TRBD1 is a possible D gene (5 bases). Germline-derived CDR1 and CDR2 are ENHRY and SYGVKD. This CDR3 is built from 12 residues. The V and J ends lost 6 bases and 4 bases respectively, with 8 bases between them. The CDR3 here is CAISLTADTQYF. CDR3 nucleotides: TGTGCCATCAGCTTGACAGCAGATACGCAGTATTTT.

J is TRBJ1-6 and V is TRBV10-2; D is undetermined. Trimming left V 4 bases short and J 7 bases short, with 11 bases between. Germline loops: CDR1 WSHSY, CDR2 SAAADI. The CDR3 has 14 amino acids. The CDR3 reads CASSVTDYNSPLHF. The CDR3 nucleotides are TGCGCCAGCAGTGTGACGGACTACAATTCACCCCTCCACTTT.

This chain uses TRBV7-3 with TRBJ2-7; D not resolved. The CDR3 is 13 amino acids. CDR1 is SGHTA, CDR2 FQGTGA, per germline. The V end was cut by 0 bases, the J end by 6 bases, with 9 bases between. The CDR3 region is CASSLTAGFEQYF. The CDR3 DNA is TGTGCCAGCAGCTTAACGGCCGGGTTCGAGCAGTACTTC.

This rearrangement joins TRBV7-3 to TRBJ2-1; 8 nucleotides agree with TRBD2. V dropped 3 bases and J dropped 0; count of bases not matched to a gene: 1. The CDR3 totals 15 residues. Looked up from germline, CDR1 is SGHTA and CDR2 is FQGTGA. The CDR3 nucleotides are TGTGCCAGCAGCTTGCGGGGGGACTCCTACAATGAGCAGTTCTTC. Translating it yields CASSLRGDSYNEQFF.

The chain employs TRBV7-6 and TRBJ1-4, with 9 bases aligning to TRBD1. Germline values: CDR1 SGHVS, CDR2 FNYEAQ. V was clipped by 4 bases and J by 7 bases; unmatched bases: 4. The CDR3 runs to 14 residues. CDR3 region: CASSSDRGSEKLFF. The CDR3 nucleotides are TGTGCCAGCAGCTCGGACAGGGGTAGTGAAAAACTGTTTTTT.

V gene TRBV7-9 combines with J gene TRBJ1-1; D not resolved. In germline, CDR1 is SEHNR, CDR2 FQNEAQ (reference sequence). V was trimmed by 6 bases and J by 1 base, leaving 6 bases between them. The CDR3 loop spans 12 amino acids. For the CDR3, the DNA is TGTGCCAGCAGGGTTTCGAACACTGAAGCTTTCTTT. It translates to CASRVSNTEAFF.

This CDR3 reads CASSLVQARQETQYF. The CDR3, as DNA: TGTGCCAGCAGCTTAGTCCAAGCACGACAAGAGACCCAGTACTTC. The chain links TRBV11-3 to TRBJ2-5; D unclear. The V end was cut by 1 base, the J end by 2 bases, with 11 bases between. CDR3 length: 15 residues. Germline V gene data show CDR1 as SGHNT and CDR2 as YENEEA.

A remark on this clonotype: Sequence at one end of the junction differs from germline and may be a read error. For the CDR3, the DNA is TGCAGTGCTAGAGATCCGACAGGGACGAAAACTGGAGCTTTCTTT. Its protein is CSARDPTGTKTGAFF. The rearrangement links TRBV20-1 to TRBJ1-1; 7 bases match TRBD1. The CDR3 sequence is 15 residues long. Germline CDR1 DFQATT, CDR2 SNEGSKA (reference sequence).

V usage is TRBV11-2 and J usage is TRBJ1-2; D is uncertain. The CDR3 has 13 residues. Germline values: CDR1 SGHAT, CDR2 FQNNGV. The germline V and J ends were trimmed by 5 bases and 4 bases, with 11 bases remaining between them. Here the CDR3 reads CASSPRAGYGYTF. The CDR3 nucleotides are TGTGCCAGCAGCCCCCGGGCCGGCTATGGCTACACCTTC.

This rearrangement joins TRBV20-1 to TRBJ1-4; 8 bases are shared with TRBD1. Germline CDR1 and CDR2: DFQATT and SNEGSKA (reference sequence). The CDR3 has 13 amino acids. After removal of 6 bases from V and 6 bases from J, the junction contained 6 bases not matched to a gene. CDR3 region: CSADGQGDEKLFF. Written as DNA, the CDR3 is TGCAGTGCCGACGGACAGGGCGATGAAAAACTGTTTTTT.

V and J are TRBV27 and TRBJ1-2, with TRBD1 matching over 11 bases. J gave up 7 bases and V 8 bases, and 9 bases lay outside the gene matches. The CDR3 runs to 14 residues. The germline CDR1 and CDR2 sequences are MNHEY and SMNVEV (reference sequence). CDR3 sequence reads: CASGKTGTGGGYTF. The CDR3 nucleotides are TGTGCCAGCGGAAAAACCGGGACAGGGGGTGGCTACACCTTC.

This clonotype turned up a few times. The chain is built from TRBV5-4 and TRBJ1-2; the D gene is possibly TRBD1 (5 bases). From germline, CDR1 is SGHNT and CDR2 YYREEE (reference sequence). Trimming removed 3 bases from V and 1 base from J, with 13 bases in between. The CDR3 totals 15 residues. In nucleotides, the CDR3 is TGTGCCAGCAGCTCGGACGGGGCAGTTAACTATGGCTACACCTTC. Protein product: CASSSDGAVNYGYTF. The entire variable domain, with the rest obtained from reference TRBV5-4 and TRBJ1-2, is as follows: ETGVTQSPTHLIKTRGQQVTLRCSSQSGHNTVSWYQQALGQGPQFIFQYYREEENGRGNFPPRFSGLQFPNYSSELNVNALELDDSALYLCASSSDGAVNYGYTFGSGTRLTVV.